This TCR beta chain was captured in a study of quantifying T cell responses using KT2 cells (dated by TCRdb to about 2017). For context, the study as a whole: RNA was DNase-treated and reverse transcribed with TCR alpha and beta constant-region primers, mostly using SuperScript III. Under optimum conditions, the efficiency of the T4 ligation step was estimated to be more than 9.5%. PCR2 was performed as a SYBR Green qPCR and was stopped at a predetermined fluorescence threshold so that over-amplification was avoided.

This clonotype has only a few counts. This clone's antigen is unknown. Base qualities are not recorded, but no much larger clone differs from it by a single base. CDR1 and CDR2 are read off the germline V gene as MGHRA and YSYEKL. Trimming leaves V shorter by 6 bases and J shorter by 6 bases, with the junction holding 6 bases beyond the gene matches. The CDR3 starts with the cysteine, ends with the phenylalanine, and has 15 residues. The CDR3 DNA has 45 bases and is translated from base 1. To test the sensitivity and accuracy of the pipeline, known numbers of KT2, a T cell clone whose TCR had already been sequenced, were spiked into unfractionated PBMC. A range of KT2-to-PBMC ratios was generated by mixing KT2 cells with a fixed number of PBMC. Study-wide findings and limitations: The study did not include a side-by-side comparison of this pipeline with other TCR sequencing techniques. Detection of KT2 sequences showed saturation at very high KT2 spike-in numbers. Even at the lowest spike-in tested, roughly one KT2 cell per 100,000 PBMC, KT2 sequences were still detected. The numbers of KT2 alpha and beta sequences increased linearly with the number of input KT2 cells across several orders of magnitude.

Library preparation was by UMI-ligation and nested PCR. A single-stranded oligonucleotide bearing the Illumina SP2 sequence and a UMI was ligated to the 3' end of the cDNA with T4 RNA ligase 1. PCR1 ran approximately 4 cycles (98°C 15 s, 69°C 30 s, 72°C 40 s); the beta primer was an equimolar mix of RC1.1 and RC1.2 covering TRBC1 and TRBC2. Starting at PCR2, TCR alpha and beta chains were handled separately, and sample indices and Illumina adaptors were added. Placed after an 8-base spacer, the UMI was made up of 12 random nucleotides arranged as two hexamers with a spacer between them. The libraries were sequenced on an Illumina MiSeq using v2 2x251 paired-end chemistry, usually with approximately 12 samples in each run. PhiX DNA at roughly 4.5-7% was added to each sequencing library to increase diversity. The authors' pipeline ran thus. Raw reads were converted to FASTQ with bcl2fastq and were demultiplexed by dual indices with Demultiplexor. V and J genes were assigned by Decombinator through tag matching, with a single base-pair mismatch being allowed. UMIs were used by Collapsinator to correct both sequencing errors and frequency errors caused by PCR heterogeneity. CDR3Translator turned Decombinator identifiers into nucleotide sequence, translated that sequence into amino acids, and pulled out the CDR3 based on C- and N-terminal motifs. Each distinct KT2 TCR was counted as a cluster of KT2 sequences sharing one unique molecular identifier. Through fastp at Q25 and MiXCR, TCRdb rebuilt clones from the public reads, retaining in-frame beta chains. All rows with the same CDR3 protein become a single entry with the most common DNA and genes. The V and J calls were not made by the authors but by TCRdb's processing. The sample contains approximately 41,000 distinct CDR3 sequences, approximately 17% of them found a single time. The top ten hold over 40% of the sample.

The sequenced material came from PBMCs spiked with cells of the T cell clone KT2. The chain was built from TRBV4-1 and TRBJ1-5; TRBD1 aligns with 12 central bases. The source of this sequence is a human donor. This receptor has the CDR3 CASRPGTGGIQPQHF. Read as DNA, the sequence is TGCGCCAGCAGACCCGGGACAGGGGGCATTCAGCCCCAGCATTTT.